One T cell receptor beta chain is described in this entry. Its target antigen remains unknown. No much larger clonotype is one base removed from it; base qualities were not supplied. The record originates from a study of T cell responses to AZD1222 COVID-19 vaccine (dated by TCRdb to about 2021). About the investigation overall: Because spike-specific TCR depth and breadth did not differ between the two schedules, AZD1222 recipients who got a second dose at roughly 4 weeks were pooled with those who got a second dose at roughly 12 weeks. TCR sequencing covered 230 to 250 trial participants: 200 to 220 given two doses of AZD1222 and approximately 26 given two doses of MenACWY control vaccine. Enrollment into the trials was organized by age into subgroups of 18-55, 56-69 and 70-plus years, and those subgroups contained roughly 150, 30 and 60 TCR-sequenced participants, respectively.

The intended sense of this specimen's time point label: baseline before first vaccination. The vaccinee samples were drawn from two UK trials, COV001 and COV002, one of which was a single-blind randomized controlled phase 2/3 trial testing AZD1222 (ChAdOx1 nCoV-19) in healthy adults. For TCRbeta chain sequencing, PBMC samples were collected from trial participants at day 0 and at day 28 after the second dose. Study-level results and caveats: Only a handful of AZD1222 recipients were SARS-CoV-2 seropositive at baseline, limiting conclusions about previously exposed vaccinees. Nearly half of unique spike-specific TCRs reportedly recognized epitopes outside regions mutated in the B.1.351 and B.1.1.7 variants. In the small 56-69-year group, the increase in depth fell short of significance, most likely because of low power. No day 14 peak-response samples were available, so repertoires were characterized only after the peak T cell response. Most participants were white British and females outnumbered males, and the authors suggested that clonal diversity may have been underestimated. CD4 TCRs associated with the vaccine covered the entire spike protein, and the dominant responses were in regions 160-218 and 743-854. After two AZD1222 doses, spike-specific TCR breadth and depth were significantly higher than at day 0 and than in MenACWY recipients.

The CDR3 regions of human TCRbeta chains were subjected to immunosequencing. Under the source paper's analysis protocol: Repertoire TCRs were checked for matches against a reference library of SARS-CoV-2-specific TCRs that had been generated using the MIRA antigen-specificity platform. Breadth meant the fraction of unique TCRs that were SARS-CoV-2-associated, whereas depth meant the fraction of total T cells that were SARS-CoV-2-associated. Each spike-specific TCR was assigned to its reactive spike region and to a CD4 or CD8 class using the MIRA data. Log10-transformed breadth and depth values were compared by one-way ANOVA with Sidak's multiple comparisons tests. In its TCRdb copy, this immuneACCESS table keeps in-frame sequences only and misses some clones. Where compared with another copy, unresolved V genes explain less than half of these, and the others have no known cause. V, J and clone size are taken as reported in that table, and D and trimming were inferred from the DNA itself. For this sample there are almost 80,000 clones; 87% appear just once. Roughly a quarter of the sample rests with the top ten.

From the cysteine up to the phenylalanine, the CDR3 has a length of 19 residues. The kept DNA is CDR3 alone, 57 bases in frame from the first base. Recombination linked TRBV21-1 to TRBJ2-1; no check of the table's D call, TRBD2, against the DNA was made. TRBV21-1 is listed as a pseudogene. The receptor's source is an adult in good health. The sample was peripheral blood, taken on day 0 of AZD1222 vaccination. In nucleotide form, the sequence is TGTGCCAGCAGCAAAGGACGGCTAGCGGGAGGAGGAATGGTAAATGAGCAGTTCTTC. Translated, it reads CASSKGRLAGGGMVNEQFF.